Listed here is a single T cell receptor (beta chain). Its antigen is unknown. The sample belongs to a study of monozygotic twins with inflammatory bowel disease. Study-wide findings and caveats: Clonotypes shared with others were fewer in IBD patients than in healthy twins, especially with disease activity. Treatment differences in immunosuppression may have added variability to the repertoires of patients.

Template switching appended UMIs that held a 6-nucleotide sample barcode. TCRdb re-analyzed the 5' RACE reads; it lists each CDR3 protein once, without DNA. This table holds around 140,000 distinct CDR3 sequences. This CDR3 region has 14 residues. Germline CDR1 SGHRS, CDR2 YFSETQ. This receptor was identified in a human donor with ulcerative colitis or Crohn's disease, or a healthy co-twin of an affected twin (not recorded which). The V gene is TRBV5-1, the J gene TRBJ1-1; TCRdb gives TRBD1 as the D gene, but with no DNA this cannot be confirmed. Sequenced sample: blood. The CDR3 is CASSLDTGSTEAFF.